Listed here are 10 T cell receptor beta chains from one sample, sequenced in a study of blood T cell repertoires in COVID-19. TCRdb's table, derived via immunoSEQ multiplex PCR, lists solely in-frame clones and lacks some. The repertoire holds fewer than 350,000 clones, with 88% as singletons. The material sequenced was peripheral blood. All receptors derive from a man aged 18 to 30 with active or convalescent COVID-19.

The chain couples TRBV5-5 to TRBJ1-4; the match to TRBD1 covers 8 bases. The CDR3 is made up of 17 amino acids. The junction had 14 bases not matched to a gene; V was cut back by 2 bases and J by 8 bases. The V gene's germline CDR1 is SGHKS and CDR2 YYEKEE (reference sequence). DNA for the CDR3: TGTGCCAGCAGCTTCCAACCCTCGACAGGGGTGCACGAAAAACTGTTTTTT. The encoded protein is CASSFQPSTGVHEKLFF. The full variable domain, rest sourced from reference TRBV5-5 and TRBJ1-4, is DAGVTQSPTHLIKTRGQQVTLRCSPISGHKSVSWYQQVLGQGPQFIFQYYEKEERGRGNFPDRFSARQFPNYSSELNVNALLLGDSALYLCASSFQPSTGVHEKLFFGSGTQLSVL.

This rearrangement joins TRBV18 to TRBJ2-3, with a possible D match to TRBD1 (6 bases). This CDR3 is 13 amino acids long. The germline V gene encodes CDR1 KGHSH and CDR2 LQKENI. V lost 3 bases to trimming and J lost 6 bases, with 10 bases between them. The CDR3 is CASSPGAGDTQYF. The CDR3 DNA follows: TGTGCCAGCTCACCGGGGGCCGGGGATACGCAGTATTTT. The variable domain in full, completed from reference TRBV18 and TRBJ2-3, reads NAGVMQNPRHLVRRRGQEARLRCSPMKGHSHVYWYRQLPEEGLKFMVYLQKENIIDESGMPKERFSAEFPKEGPSILRIQQVVRGDSAAYFCASSPGAGDTQYFGPGTRLTVL.

The chain combines TRBV18 with TRBJ2-7; TRBD1 aligns across 7 bases. Germline lookup yields CDR1 KGHSH and CDR2 LQKENI. The junction had 13 bases not matched to a gene; V was cut back by 3 bases and J by 2 bases. CDR3 length equals 17 residues. The CDR3 bases are TGTGCCAGCTCACCCCGGGACAGTGGGGCTCGACCCTACGAGCAGTACTTC. It yields the protein CASSPRDSGARPYEQYF.

This chain links TRBV10-3 with TRBJ2-7; 7 positions match TRBD1. There are 14 residues in the CDR3. Losses at the gene ends were 6 bases for V and 4 bases for J; bases not matched to a gene: 9. Germline V lookup: CDR1 ENHRY, CDR2 SYGVKD. CDR3 coding DNA: TGTGCCATCAGGCGCGGACAGGAGAGATACGAGCAGTACTTC. This gives the protein CAIRRGQERYEQYF.

The CDR3 region has the DNA TGTGCCAGCAGTTCACTGAGCGGGGTCAGTACAGATACGCAGTATTTT. Its translation is CASSSLSGVSTDTQYF. The V gene is TRBV6-6, the J gene TRBJ2-3, with 7 bases lining up with TRBD2. Trimming at V came to 4 bases and at J to 3 bases, leaving 10 bases not matched to a gene. The CDR3 loop spans 16 amino acids. Germline loops: CDR1 MNHNY, CDR2 SVGAGI (reference sequence).

The J gene is TRBJ1-5, the V gene TRBV27; a weak D match, TRBD1 (5 bases). V was shortened by 6 bases and J by 5 bases, with 14 bases between the two germline ends. Germline V gene data show CDR1 as MNHEY and CDR2 as SMNVEV (reference sequence). The length of the CDR3 is 14 residues. CDR3 region: CASSPGYRDQPQHF. CDR3 DNA sequence: TGTGCCAGCAGCCCAGGGTACCGGGATCAGCCCCAGCATTTT.

There are a few counts of this clone. V gene TRBV6-1 combines with J gene TRBJ2-1; maybe TRBD1 (7 bases). Trimming shortened V by 3 bases and J by 4 bases, and 13 bases separated the two germline ends. The CDR3 consists of 15 residues. Germline CDR1 is MNHNS and CDR2 is SASEGT. The CDR3 here is CASSERRGPYNEQFF. CDR3 DNA sequence: TGTGCCAGCAGTGAGCGGAGGGGGCCGTACAATGAGCAGTTCTTC.

The chain links TRBV9 to TRBJ1-2; no firm D call. CDR1 and CDR2 (germline): SGDLS, YYNGEE. The CDR3 has 16 residues. V shed 0 bases and J shed 2 bases, with 14 bases lying between them. The CDR3 loop is CASSVAPTHPNYGYTF. The CDR3, as DNA: TGTGCCAGCAGCGTAGCCCCCACACATCCCAACTATGGCTACACCTTC.

This clone appeared a single time. This rearrangement joins TRBV27 to TRBJ1-1; 11 bases map to TRBD1. Per germline, CDR1 MNHEY and CDR2 SMNVEV (reference sequence). The CDR3 loop spans 13 amino acids. The V and J ends lost 4 bases and 10 bases, in that order; junction bases with no gene match: 5. CDR3 amino acids: CASSSRTGGLAFF. The DNA of the CDR3 is TGTGCCAGCAGTTCTCGGACAGGGGGCTTAGCTTTCTTT.

Written as DNA, the CDR3 is TGTGCCAGCAGCCCCGGGACTAGCGGGGTATCCTACGAGCAGTACTTC. Its translation is CASSPGTSGVSYEQYF. The chain links TRBV3-1 (or the pseudogene TRBV3-2) to TRBJ2-7; the match to TRBD2 covers 13 bases. After removal of 4 bases from V and 1 base from J, the junction contained 4 bases not matched to a gene. CDR3 length: 16 residues. Germline lookup yields CDR1 LGHDT and CDR2 YNNKEL (reference sequence).